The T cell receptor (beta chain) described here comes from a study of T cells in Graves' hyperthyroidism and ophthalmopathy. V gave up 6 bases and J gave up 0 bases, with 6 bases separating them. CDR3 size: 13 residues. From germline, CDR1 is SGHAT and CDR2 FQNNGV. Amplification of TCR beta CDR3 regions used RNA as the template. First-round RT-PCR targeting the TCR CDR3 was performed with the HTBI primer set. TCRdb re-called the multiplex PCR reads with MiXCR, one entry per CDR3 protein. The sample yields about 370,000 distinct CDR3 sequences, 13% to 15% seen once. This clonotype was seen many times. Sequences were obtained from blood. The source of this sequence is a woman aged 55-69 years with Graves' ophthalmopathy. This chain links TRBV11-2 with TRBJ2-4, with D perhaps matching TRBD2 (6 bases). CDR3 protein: CASRGLAKNIQYF. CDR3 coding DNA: TGTGCCAGCAGGGGACTAGCCAAAAACATTCAGTACTTC.